This T cell receptor beta chain emerged from a study of control samples from healthy donors and cancer patients. The protocol was immunoSEQ multiplex PCR, while the TCRdb copy is restricted to in-frame clones and leaves out a portion. The repertoire includes 150,000 to 200,000 clones, just over 85% of them detected once, and nearly 5% sits in the top ten. CDR1 is SQVTM and CDR2 is ANQGSEA in the germline V gene. The CDR3 has 10 amino acids. V lost 5 bases and J lost 7, with 8 bases in between. Sequencing input: blood. This sequence joins TRBV29-1 and TRBJ1-1; maybe TRBD1 (5 bases). The clonotype was recovered from a woman in her twenties or thirties in good health. CDR3 sequence: CSVMGVEAFF. The CDR3, as DNA: TGCAGCGTTATGGGGGTTGAAGCTTTCTTT.